Below are 7 T cell receptor beta chains sequenced from a single sample in a study of naive and memory T cell subsets. For blood and skin samples, reverse transcription used TCR alpha and beta constant primers. TCRdb redid the calling of the 5' RACE reads with MiXCR, one entry per CDR3 protein. The table has over 25,000 distinct CDR3 sequences, approximately 24% seen once. Whole blood, 2 to 2.5 ml, came from adult healthy volunteers. Receptors originate from a female donor in good health.

As for this clonotype: It is likely a read error, because the conserved phenylalanine at the end of the CDR3 is missing. This sequence joins TRBV6-4 and TRBJ2-3, with 10 bases that match TRBD2. The CDR3 spans 15 residues. Looked up from germline, CDR1 is MRHNA and CDR2 is SNTAGT. V was clipped by 5 bases and J by 0 bases; unmatched bases: 2. As DNA, the CDR3 is TGTGCCAGCAGTTTGACTAGCGGGAGCACAGATACGCAGTATTCT. Its translation: CASSLTSGSTDTQYS.

The chain carries TRBV27 and TRBJ2-7; D call uncertain. The CDR3 length is 13 residues. Germline values: CDR1 MNHEY, CDR2 SMNVEV (reference sequence). V was clipped by 2 bases and J by 2 bases, with 7 bases between them. The CDR3 loop is CASSLGPTYEQYF. The CDR3 DNA reads TGTGCCAGCAGTTTAGGTCCAACCTACGAGCAGTACTTC.

This chain links TRBV7-9 with TRBJ2-5; either TRBD1 or TRBD2 may fit D (6 bases each). The CDR3 has 13 residues. V was pared by 5 bases and J by 3 bases, with 10 bases between. Germline V gene data show CDR1 as SEHNR and CDR2 as FQNEAQ (reference sequence). CDR3 nucleotide sequence: TGTGCCAGCAGCCCCGGGGGCGAAGAGACCCAGTACTTC. This encodes CASSPGGEETQYF.

This clonotype was observed a handful of times. V usage is TRBV20-1 and J usage is TRBJ1-1; D is uncertain. The CDR3 is 10 amino acids. The germline V gene encodes CDR1 DFQATT and CDR2 SNEGSKA (reference sequence). Trimming shortened V by 6 bases and J by 10 bases, and 12 bases separated the two germline ends. The CDR3 DNA reads TGCAGTGCCGCGAAATGGGGAGCTTTCTTT. Its protein is CSAAKWGAFF.

This clonotype has more than one count but fewer than ten. This chain links TRBV6-4 with TRBJ2-1; TRBD2 is a possible D gene (5 bases). The ends were cut back, 0 bases at V and 5 bases at J, with 8 bases in the middle. Germline lookup yields CDR1 MRHNA and CDR2 SNTAGT. This CDR3 has 14 amino acids. This CDR3 is CASSDSSGHNEQFF. The CDR3 bases are TGTGCCAGCAGTGACTCAAGCGGCCACAATGAGCAGTTCTTC.

This clonotype was seen more than once but under ten times. The chain couples TRBV19 to TRBJ2-1; tentative D call: TRBD1 (6 bases). There are 18 residues in the CDR3. Germline V gene sequence: CDR1 LNHDA, CDR2 SQIVND (reference sequence). V was cut by 3 bases and J by 4 bases, with 22 bases left in between. This CDR3 reads CASSIQKQGRDSYNEQFF. CDR3 DNA: TGTGCCAGTAGTATTCAAAAACAGGGTAGGGATTCTTACAATGAGCAGTTCTTC.

This clonotype has a handful of counts. The J gene is TRBJ1-4, the V gene TRBV20-1, with 7 bases that match TRBD1. Losses at the gene ends were 6 bases for V and 0 bases for J; bases not matched to a gene: 7. The CDR3 spans 15 residues. Germline lookup yields CDR1 DFQATT and CDR2 SNEGSKA (reference sequence). The CDR3 reads CSANRGRATNEKLFF. The CDR3 DNA sequence: TGCAGTGCCAACAGGGGACGTGCAACTAATGAAAAACTGTTTTTT.